A single sample gave rise to the 25 T cell receptor beta chains below, sequenced in a study of T-cell reconstitution after alpha-beta-depleted transplantation in children. During its preparation, the TCRbeta library received unique molecular identifiers. Each CDR3 protein gets one entry after TCRdb re-called the PCR reads with MiXCR. The table records 250,000 to 300,000 distinct CDR3 sequences, roughly a tenth of them present only once. This sample comprised PBMCs, obtained before TCRalphabeta/CD19-depleted stem cell transplant. These receptors were collected from a boy under two years old with acute myeloid leukemia, due to receive a stem cell transplant.

Comments on this clonotype: This may arise from a read error, as a much more abundant clone is one base away. The chain recombines TRBV29-1 with TRBJ2-7; possible D gene TRBD2, 6 bases. Germline loops: CDR1 SQVTM, CDR2 ANQGSEA. The CDR3 covers 11 residues. The CDR3 loop is CSVATSYDQYF. For the CDR3, the DNA is TGCAGCGTGGCAACTAGCTACGACCAGTACTTC.

This clonotype appeared many times. The chain combines TRBV12-3 or TRBV12-4 with TRBJ2-2, with 14 bases matching TRBD2. The trim removed 7 bases at V and 4 bases at J, leaving 5 bases unmatched. The CDR3 runs 16 residues. The CDR3 sequence is CASKTSGGASTGELFF. The CDR3 coding sequence is TGTGCCAGCAAGACTAGCGGGGGGGCCAGCACCGGGGAGCTGTTTTTT.

This clonotype was seen many times. J is TRBJ2-7 and V is TRBV10-3; TRBD1 matches at 9 bases. V shed 6 bases, J shed 4 bases, and the junction held 4 bases outside the gene matches. The CDR3 runs to 13 residues. Germline V gene lookup returns CDR1 ENHRY and CDR2 SYGVKD. The CDR3: CAIRGQGPYEQYF. Here the CDR3 DNA reads TGTGCCATCAGGGGACAGGGCCCTTACGAGCAGTACTTC.

At least ten counts were recorded for this clonotype. The CDR3 coding sequence is TGTGCCAGCAGCCCTCGTTATTTGGAGACCCAGTACTTC. Translated, it gives CASSPRYLETQYF. The J gene is TRBJ2-5, the V gene TRBV7-9; D gene uncertain. Germline V CDR1 and CDR2: SEHNR, FQNEAQ (reference sequence). The V and J ends lost 5 bases and 5 bases respectively, with 12 bases between them. The CDR3 spans 13 residues.

V is TRBV21-1 and J is TRBJ1-1. TRBV21-1 is annotated as a pseudogene. This CDR3 is built from 18 residues. The CDR3 sequence is CASSKICWPLRRNTEAFF. As DNA, the CDR3 is TGTGCCAGCAGCAAAATATGTTGGCCCCTCAGGAGGAACACTGAAGCTTTCTTT.

This clonotype was observed many times. The chain has TRBV27 and TRBJ2-5; no reliable D call. The V gene lost 1 base and the J gene lost 0 bases, with 3 bases spanning the gap. The CDR3 sequence is 13 residues long. Germline loops: CDR1 MNHEY, CDR2 SMNVEV (reference sequence). CDR3 nucleotides: TGTGCCAGCAGTTTATATTACCAAGAGACCCAGTACTTC. This gives the protein CASSLYYQETQYF.

This clonotype has at least ten counts. This chain uses TRBV28 with TRBJ1-1; D ambiguous. This CDR3 is built from 14 residues. V was pared by 3 bases and J by 7 bases, with 15 bases between. The germline V gene has CDR1 MDHEN and CDR2 SYDVKM. The CDR3 reads CASSFWPPPDEAFF. The CDR3, as DNA: TGTGCCAGCAGTTTCTGGCCTCCCCCCGATGAAGCTTTCTTT. The variable domain in full, completed from reference TRBV28 and TRBJ1-1, reads DVKVTQSSRYLVKRTGEKVFLECVQDMDHENMFWYRQDPGLGLRLIYFSYDVKMKEKGDIPEGYSVSREKKERFSLILESASTNQTSMYLCASSFWPPPDEAFFGQGTRLTVV.

This clonotype was found many times. This chain joins TRBV6-1 and TRBJ1-1; 8 bases are a match to TRBD1. The CDR3 is 17 residues long. Germline lookup yields CDR1 MNHNS and CDR2 SASEGT. V gave up 1 base and J gave up 2 bases; unmatched junction bases: 9. CDR3 sequence: CASSEVRGRLFNTEAFF. CDR3 DNA sequence: TGTGCCAGCAGTGAAGTCAGGGGGCGACTTTTTAACACTGAAGCTTTCTTT.

The chain combines TRBV3-1 with TRBJ2-7; 10 nucleotides align to TRBD1. This CDR3 has 15 amino acids. With V trimmed by 4 bases and J by 1 base, 4 bases remained unmatched. Germline assignment: CDR1 LGHDT and CDR2 YNNKEL (reference sequence). This CDR3 is CASSRGTGESYEQYF. The DNA for the CDR3 is TGTGCCAGCAGCCGCGGGACAGGGGAATCCTACGAGCAGTACTTC.

This clonotype has at least ten counts. This chain links TRBV2 with TRBJ2-1; 12 bases align to TRBD2. J gave up 10 bases and V 4 bases, and 8 bases lay outside the gene matches. The germline gives CDR1 SNHLY, CDR2 FYNNEI. The CDR3 has 15 amino acids. The CDR3 region has the DNA TGTGCCAGCAGTGGGGCTAGCGGGAGGGTTTCAGAGCAGTTCTTC. It translates to CASSGASGRVSEQFF.

This clonotype was observed at least ten times. This sequence joins TRBV7-8 and TRBJ1-5; the D is unclear. The germline V gene encodes CDR1 SGHVS and CDR2 FQNEAQ. V dropped 0 bases and J dropped 4 bases, with 10 bases sitting between them. CDR3 length: 15 residues. The CDR3 protein is CASSLASTGNQPQHF. CDR3 DNA: TGTGCCAGCAGCTTAGCGTCGACTGGAAATCAGCCCCAGCATTTT.

Ten or more counts support this clonotype. The chain recombines TRBV7-2 with TRBJ2-5; the D is unclear. Trimming stripped 4 bases from V and 0 bases from J, with 6 bases between. The CDR3 covers 13 residues. Germline loops: CDR1 SGHTA, CDR2 FQGNSA. The DNA of the CDR3 is TGTGCCAGCAGCTGGCCGTACCAAGAGACCCAGTACTTC. As protein: CASSWPYQETQYF.

Many counts were recorded for this clonotype. The chain uses TRBV7-9 and TRBJ1-4; no clear D gene. The CDR3 is 16 residues long. V lost 3 bases and J lost 0, with 11 bases in between. CDR1 and CDR2 from the germline V gene are SEHNR and FQNEAQ (reference sequence). CDR3 in amino acids: CASSLAGRATNEKLFF. DNA of the CDR3: TGTGCCAGCAGCTTGGCAGGTCGTGCAACTAATGAAAAACTGTTTTTT.

This clonotype was observed many times. The chain couples TRBV14 to TRBJ1-3; possibly TRBD1 for D (5 bases). The CDR3 has 15 amino acids. V lost 1 base and J lost 2, with 9 bases in between. Per germline, CDR1 SGHDN and CDR2 FVKESK. This chain's CDR3 is CASSQGGRPGNTIYF. For the CDR3, the DNA is TGTGCCAGCAGCCAAGGGGGACGCCCTGGAAACACCATATATTTT. Complete variable domain (other parts from reference TRBV14 and TRBJ1-3): EAGVTQFPSHSVIEKGQTVTLRCDPISGHDNLYWYRRVMGKEIKFLLHFVKESKQDESGMPNNRFLAERTGGTYSTLKVQPAELEDSGVYFCASSQGGRPGNTIYFGEGSWLTVV.

This clonotype was seen a handful of times. The chain uses TRBV28 and TRBJ2-5; D is possibly TRBD1 or TRBD2 (5 bases each). The CDR3 covers 15 residues. CDR1 is MDHEN, CDR2 SYDVKM, per germline. The V and J ends lost 4 bases and 5 bases respectively, with 17 bases between them. The CDR3 loop is CASSSRDLFQETQYF. DNA of the CDR3: TGTGCCAGCAGTTCCCGGGACCTTTTCCAGGAGACCCAGTACTTC.

The chain recombines TRBV6-1 with TRBJ2-3; 9 bases match TRBD1. The CDR3 length is 16 residues. Germline CDR1 reads MNHNS; CDR2 reads SASEGT. V was pared by 6 bases and J by 2 bases, with 9 bases of the junction left unmatched. CDR3 nucleotide sequence: TGTGCCAGCAGAGCACAGGGGGCGAAGGTCACAGATACGCAGTATTTT. Translated, it gives CASRAQGAKVTDTQYF.

This clonotype occurred many times. The CDR3 region is CASSEMHGGRGYTF. DNA for the CDR3: TGTGCCAGCAGTGAAATGCACGGAGGGCGAGGCTACACCTTC. V is TRBV2 and J is TRBJ1-2, with D uncertain. V gave up 2 bases and J gave up 8 bases, with 15 bases separating them. The CDR3 is 14 residues long. The germline gives CDR1 SNHLY, CDR2 FYNNEI.

This clonotype occurred many times. V usage is TRBV12-3 or TRBV12-4 and J usage is TRBJ2-1; D gene unclear. The CDR3 is made up of 15 amino acids. Trimming shortened V by 5 bases and J by 0 bases, and 11 bases separated the two germline ends. The CDR3 region is CASSPDIRSYNEQFF. CDR3 nucleotide sequence: TGTGCCAGCAGTCCCGATATCCGCTCCTACAATGAGCAGTTCTTC.

This clonotype was recorded many times. V gene TRBV6-5 combines with J gene TRBJ1-6; D might be TRBD1 (5 bases). The CDR3 runs to 15 residues. Germline V CDR1 and CDR2: MNHEY, SVGAGI. V gave up 2 bases and J gave up 11 bases, with 16 bases separating them. CDR3 sequence (DNA): TGTGCCAGCAGTTACGACAGTCCCTTGGGGGCACCCCTCCACTTT. It specifies CASSYDSPLGAPLHF.

The chain combines TRBV25-1 with TRBJ2-5, with a tentative D call TRBD2 (6 bases). CDR1 and CDR2 from the germline V gene are MGHDK and SYGVNS. V lost 5 bases to trimming and J lost 9 bases, with 16 bases between them. The CDR3 is made up of 13 amino acids. The DNA for the CDR3 is TGTGCCAGCAGTAATTCCGGGACTCGGGCCCAGTACTTC. Amino acid sequence: CASSNSGTRAQYF. The variable domain in full, completed from reference TRBV25-1 and TRBJ2-5, reads EADIYQTPRYLVIGTGKKITLECSQTMGHDKMYWYQQDPGMELHLIHYSYGVNSTEKGDLSSESTVSRIRTEHFPLTLESARPSHTSQYLCASSNSGTRAQYFGPGTRLLVL.

This clonotype came up a few times. The CDR3 spells CASSFEGYGRGTDTQYF. The CDR3 nucleotides read TGTGCCAGCAGCTTCGAAGGTTACGGCAGGGGCACAGATACGCAGTATTTT. The genes are TRBV7-3 and TRBJ2-3, with a possible D match to TRBD1 (5 bases). The V gene's germline CDR1 is SGHTA and CDR2 FQGTGA. This CDR3 region has 17 residues. Trimming shortened V by 3 bases and J by 1 base, and 17 bases separated the two germline ends.

This clonotype was seen ten or more times. The chain couples TRBV7-8 to TRBJ2-1; 10 bases are shared with TRBD2. CDR1 SGHVS and CDR2 FQNEAQ come from the germline V gene. V shed 5 bases, J shed 6 bases, and the junction held 10 bases outside the gene matches. This CDR3 is built from 16 residues. The CDR3 spells CASSPRVTSGSNEQFF. The CDR3 nucleotides are TGTGCCAGCAGCCCACGCGTGACTAGCGGGTCCAATGAGCAGTTCTTC.

A few counts support this clonotype. The chain recombines TRBV12-3 or TRBV12-4 with TRBJ2-5; maybe TRBD2 (6 bases). Trimming removed 6 bases at V and 5 bases at J, with 10 bases between. This CDR3 contains 12 residues. The CDR3 reads CASSNREETQYF. In DNA, the CDR3 is TGTGCCAGCAGCAACCGGGAGGAGACCCAGTACTTC.

The sample holds many counts of this clonotype. One end of the junction does not line up with germline, which may come from a read error. The chain recombines TRBV5-1 with TRBJ2-5; D ambiguous. CDR1 is SGHRS, CDR2 YFSETQ, per germline. CDR3 size: 12 residues. The CDR3: CASSLVGETQYF. For the CDR3, the DNA is TGTGCCAGCAGTTTGGTGGGGGAGACCCAGTACTTC.

The table lists this clonotype with many counts. The chain combines TRBV7-8 with TRBJ1-1, with D maybe TRBD1 (5 bases). The CDR3 runs 15 residues. Trimming cost V 2 bases and J 3 bases, with 13 bases left between them. The germline V gene has CDR1 SGHVS and CDR2 FQNEAQ. The CDR3 region has the DNA TGTGCCAGCAGCTTAAGGCGGGGGAGGGACACTGAAGCTTTCTTT. Its protein is CASSLRRGRDTEAFF.